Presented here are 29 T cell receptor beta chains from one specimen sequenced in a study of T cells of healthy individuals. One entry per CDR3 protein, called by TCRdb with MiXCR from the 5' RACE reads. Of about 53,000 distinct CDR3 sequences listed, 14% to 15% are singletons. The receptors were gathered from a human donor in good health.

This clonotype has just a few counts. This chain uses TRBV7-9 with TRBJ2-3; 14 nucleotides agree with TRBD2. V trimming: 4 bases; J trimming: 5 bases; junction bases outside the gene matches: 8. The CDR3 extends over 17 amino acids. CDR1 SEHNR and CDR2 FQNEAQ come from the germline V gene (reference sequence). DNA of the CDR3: TGTGCCAGCAGCTCCCTGACTAGCGGGGGGGCGAAAGATACGCAGTATTTT. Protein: CASSSLTSGGAKDTQYF.

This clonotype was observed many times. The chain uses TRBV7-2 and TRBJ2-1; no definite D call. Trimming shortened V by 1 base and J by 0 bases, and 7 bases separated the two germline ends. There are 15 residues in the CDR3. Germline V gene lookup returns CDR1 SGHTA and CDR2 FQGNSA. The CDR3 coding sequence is TGTGCCAGCAGCTTAGTCCGGAACTCCTACAATGAGCAGTTCTTC. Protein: CASSLVRNSYNEQFF.

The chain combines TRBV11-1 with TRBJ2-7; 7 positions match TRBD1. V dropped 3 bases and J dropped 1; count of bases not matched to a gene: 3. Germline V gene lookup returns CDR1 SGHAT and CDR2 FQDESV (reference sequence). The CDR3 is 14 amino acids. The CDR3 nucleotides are TGTGCCAGCAGCTTTAAGACAGGGTCCTACGAGCAGTACTTC. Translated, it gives CASSFKTGSYEQYF.

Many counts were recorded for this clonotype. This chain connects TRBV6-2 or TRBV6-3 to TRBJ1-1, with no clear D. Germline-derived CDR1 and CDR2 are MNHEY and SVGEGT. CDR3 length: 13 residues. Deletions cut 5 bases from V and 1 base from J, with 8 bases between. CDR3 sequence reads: CASSDGSNTEAFF. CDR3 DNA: TGTGCCAGCAGTGACGGGTCGAACACTGAAGCTTTCTTT.

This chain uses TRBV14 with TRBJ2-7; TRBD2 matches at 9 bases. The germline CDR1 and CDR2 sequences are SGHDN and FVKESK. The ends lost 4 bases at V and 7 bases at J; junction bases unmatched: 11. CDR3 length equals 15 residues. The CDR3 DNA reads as TGTGCCAGCAGCCGGGGCGGAGCGGGAGGTGGAGAGCAGTACTTC. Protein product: CASSRGGAGGGEQYF.

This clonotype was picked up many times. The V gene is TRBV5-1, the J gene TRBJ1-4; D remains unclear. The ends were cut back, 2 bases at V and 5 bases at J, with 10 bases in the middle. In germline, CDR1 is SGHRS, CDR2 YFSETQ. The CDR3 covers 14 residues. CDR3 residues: CASSLRSINEKLFF. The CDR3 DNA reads TGCGCCAGCAGCTTAAGGTCGATAAATGAAAAACTGTTTTTT.

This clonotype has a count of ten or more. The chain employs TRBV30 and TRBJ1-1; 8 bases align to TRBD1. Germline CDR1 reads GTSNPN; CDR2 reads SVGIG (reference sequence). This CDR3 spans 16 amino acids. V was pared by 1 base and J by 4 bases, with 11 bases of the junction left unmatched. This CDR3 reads CAWSAPGGLGATEAFF. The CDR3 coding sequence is TGTGCCTGGAGTGCACCAGGGGGCTTGGGGGCCACTGAAGCTTTCTTT.

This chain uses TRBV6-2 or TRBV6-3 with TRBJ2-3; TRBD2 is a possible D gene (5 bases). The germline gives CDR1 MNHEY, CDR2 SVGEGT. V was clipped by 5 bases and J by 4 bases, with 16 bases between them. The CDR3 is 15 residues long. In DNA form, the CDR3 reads TGTGCCAGCAGTGAAAGTTCCAGCGGACCAGATACGCAGTATTTT. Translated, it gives CASSESSSGPDTQYF.

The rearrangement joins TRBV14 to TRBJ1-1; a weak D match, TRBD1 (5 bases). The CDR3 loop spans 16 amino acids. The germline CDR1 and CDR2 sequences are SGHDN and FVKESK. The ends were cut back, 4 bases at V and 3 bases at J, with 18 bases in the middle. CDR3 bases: TGTGCCAGCAGCCGACTCCGAACGGTCAGGGACACTGAAGCTTTCTTT. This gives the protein CASSRLRTVRDTEAFF.

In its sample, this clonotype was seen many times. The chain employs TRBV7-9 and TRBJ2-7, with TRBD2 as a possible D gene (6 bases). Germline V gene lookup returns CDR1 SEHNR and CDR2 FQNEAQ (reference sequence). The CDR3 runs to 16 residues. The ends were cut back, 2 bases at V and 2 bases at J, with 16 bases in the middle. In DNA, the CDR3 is TGTGCCAGCAGCTTATTCCCCCCGGAGGGCACCTACGAGCAGTACTTC. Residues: CASSLFPPEGTYEQYF. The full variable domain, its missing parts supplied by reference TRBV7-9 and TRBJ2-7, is DTGVSQNPRHKITKRGQNVTFRCDPISEHNRLYWYRQTLGQGPEFLTYFQNEAQLEKSRLLSDRFSAERPKGSFSTLEIQRTEQGDSAMYLCASSLFPPEGTYEQYFGPGTRLTVT.

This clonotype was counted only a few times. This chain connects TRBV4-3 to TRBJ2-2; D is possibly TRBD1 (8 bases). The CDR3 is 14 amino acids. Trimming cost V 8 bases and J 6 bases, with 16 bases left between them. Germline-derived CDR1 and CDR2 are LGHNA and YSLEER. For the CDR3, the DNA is TGCGCCAGCCGTTACAGGGGGGGGGCCGGGGAGCTGTTTTTT. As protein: CASRYRGGAGELFF.

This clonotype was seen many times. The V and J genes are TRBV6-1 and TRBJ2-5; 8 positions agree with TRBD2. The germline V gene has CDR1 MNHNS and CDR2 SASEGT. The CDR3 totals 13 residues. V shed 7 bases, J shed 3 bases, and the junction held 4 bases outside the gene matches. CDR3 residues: CASTRGGEETQYF. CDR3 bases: TGTGCCAGCACTCGGGGGGGGGAAGAGACCCAGTACTTC.

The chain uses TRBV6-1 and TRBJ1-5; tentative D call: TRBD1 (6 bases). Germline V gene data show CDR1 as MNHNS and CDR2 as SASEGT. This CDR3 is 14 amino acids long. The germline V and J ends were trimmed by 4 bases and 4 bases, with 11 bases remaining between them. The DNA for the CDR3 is TGTGCCAGCAGTGCTAAGGACAGAAATCAGCCCCAGCATTTT. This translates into CASSAKDRNQPQHF.

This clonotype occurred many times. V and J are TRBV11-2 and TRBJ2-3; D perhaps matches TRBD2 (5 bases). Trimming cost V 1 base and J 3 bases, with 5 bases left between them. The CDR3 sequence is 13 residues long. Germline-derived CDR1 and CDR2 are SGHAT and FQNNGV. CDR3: CASSLAGTDTQYF. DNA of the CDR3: TGTGCCAGCAGCTTAGCGGGGACAGATACGCAGTATTTT.

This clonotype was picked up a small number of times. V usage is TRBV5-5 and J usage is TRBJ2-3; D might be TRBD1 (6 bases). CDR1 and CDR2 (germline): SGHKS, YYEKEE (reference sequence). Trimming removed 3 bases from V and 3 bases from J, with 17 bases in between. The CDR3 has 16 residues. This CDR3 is CASSSLPGGLTDTQYF. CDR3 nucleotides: TGTGCCAGCAGCTCTTTACCTGGGGGCTTAACAGATACGCAGTATTTT.

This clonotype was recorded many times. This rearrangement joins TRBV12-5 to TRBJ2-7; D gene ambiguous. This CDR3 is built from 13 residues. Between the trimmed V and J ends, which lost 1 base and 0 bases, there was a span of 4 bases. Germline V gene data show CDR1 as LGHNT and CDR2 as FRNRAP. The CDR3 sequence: CASGLDSSYEQYF. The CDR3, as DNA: TGTGCTAGTGGTTTGGACAGCTCCTACGAGCAGTACTTC.

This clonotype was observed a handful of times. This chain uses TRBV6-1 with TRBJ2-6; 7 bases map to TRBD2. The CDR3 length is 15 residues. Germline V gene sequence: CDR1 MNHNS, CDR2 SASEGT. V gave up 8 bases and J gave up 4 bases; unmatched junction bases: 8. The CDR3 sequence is CASGWGGQGANVLTF. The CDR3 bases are TGTGCCAGCGGGTGGGGAGGGCAAGGGGCCAACGTCCTGACTTTC.

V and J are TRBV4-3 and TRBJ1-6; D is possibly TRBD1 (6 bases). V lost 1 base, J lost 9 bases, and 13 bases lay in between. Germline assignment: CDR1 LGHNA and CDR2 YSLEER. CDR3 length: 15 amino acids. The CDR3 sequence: CASSQAQGNVSPLHF. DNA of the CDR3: TGCGCCAGCAGCCAAGCACAGGGAAACGTTTCACCCCTCCACTTT.

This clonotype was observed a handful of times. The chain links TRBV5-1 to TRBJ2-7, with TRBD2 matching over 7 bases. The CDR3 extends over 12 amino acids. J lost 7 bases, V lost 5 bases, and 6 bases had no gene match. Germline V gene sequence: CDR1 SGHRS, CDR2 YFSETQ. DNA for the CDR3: TGCGCCAGCAGGCGACTAGCCGGGGAGCAGTACTTC. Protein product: CASRRLAGEQYF.

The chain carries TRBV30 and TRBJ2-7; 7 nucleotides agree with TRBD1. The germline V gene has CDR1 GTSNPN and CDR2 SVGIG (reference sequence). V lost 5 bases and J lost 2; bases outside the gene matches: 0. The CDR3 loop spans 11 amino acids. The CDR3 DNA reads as TGTGCCTGGGGACAGGCCTACGAGCAGTACTTC. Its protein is CAWGQAYEQYF.

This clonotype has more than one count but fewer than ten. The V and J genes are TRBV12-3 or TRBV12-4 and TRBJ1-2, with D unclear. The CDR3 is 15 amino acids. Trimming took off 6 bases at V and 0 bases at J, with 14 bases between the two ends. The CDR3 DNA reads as TGTGCCAGCAGCCACCTTAGGCGTTCTAACTATGGCTACACCTTC. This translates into CASSHLRRSNYGYTF.

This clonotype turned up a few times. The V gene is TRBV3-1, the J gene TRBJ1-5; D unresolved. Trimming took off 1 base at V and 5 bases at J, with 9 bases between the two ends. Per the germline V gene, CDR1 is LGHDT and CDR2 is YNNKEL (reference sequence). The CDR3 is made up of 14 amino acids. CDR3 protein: CASSQGGGYQPQHF. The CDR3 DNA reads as TGTGCCAGCAGCCAAGGAGGAGGTTATCAGCCCCAGCATTTT.

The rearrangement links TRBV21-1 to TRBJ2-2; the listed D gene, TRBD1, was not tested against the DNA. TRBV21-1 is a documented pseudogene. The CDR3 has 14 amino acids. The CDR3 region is CASKKTVNTGELFF. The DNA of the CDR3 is TGTGCCAGCAAGAAGACAGTGAACACCGGGGAGCTGTTTTTT.

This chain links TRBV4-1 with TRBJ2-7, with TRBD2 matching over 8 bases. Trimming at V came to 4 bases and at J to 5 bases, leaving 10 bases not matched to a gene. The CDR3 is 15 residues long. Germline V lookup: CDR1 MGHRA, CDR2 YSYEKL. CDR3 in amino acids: CASSPRGGILNEQYF. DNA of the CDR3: TGCGCCAGCAGCCCACGGGGGGGTATTCTTAACGAGCAGTACTTC.

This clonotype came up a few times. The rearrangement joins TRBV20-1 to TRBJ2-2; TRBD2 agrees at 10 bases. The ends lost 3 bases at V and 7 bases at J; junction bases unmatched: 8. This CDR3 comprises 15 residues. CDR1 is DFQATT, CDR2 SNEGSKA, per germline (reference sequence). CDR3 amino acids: CSASATSGMYGELFF. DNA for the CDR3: TGCAGTGCTAGTGCTACTAGCGGGATGTACGGGGAGCTGTTTTTT.

CDR3 region: CASSLAISNEQFF. The DNA for the CDR3 is TGTGCCAGCAGCTTAGCAATCAGCAATGAGCAGTTCTTC. This rearrangement joins TRBV7-2 to TRBJ2-1; D unclear. This CDR3 contains 13 residues. The V and J ends lost 0 bases and 6 bases respectively, with 6 bases between them. The germline CDR1 and CDR2 sequences are SGHTA and FQGNSA.

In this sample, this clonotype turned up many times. The CDR3 bases are TGCAGTGCTTGGGCGACTAGCGGGAGCTACGAGCAGTACTTC. It specifies CSAWATSGSYEQYF. The chain links TRBV20-1 to TRBJ2-7, with TRBD2 matching over 12 bases. Germline trimming cut 5 bases from V and 3 bases from J; bases unmatched to any gene: 5. CDR1 is DFQATT and CDR2 is SNEGSKA in the germline V gene (reference sequence). The CDR3 length is 14 residues.

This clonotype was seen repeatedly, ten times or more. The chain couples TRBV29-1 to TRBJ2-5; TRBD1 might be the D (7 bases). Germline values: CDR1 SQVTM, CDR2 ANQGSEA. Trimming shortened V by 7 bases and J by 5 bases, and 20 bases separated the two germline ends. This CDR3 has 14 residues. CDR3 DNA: TGCAGCGCCACCGGAGGGGGCGGGCAGGAGACCCAGTACTTC. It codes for CSATGGGGQETQYF.

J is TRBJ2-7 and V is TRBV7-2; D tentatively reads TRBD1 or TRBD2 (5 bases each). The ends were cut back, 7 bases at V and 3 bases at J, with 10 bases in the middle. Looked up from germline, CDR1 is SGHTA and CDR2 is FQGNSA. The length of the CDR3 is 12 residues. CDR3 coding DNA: TGTGCCAGCACAGAGGGGATCTACGAGCAGTACTTC. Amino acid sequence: CASTEGIYEQYF.